This T cell receptor beta chain was sequenced during a study of cytomegalovirus exposure and HLA in healthy donors. Study-wide results and caveats: A later examination showed that TCR association rates differed by HLA locus, with DRB1 most and HLA-C fewest. Many donors shared some public TCRs, even though most TCR sequences were rare. Reported results showed that the classifier diagnosed cytomegalovirus status with high specificity and sensitivity.

Germline-derived CDR1 and CDR2 are MNHNY and SVGAGI (reference sequence). After removal of 4 bases from V and 5 bases from J, the junction contained 10 bases not matched to a gene. CDR3 length: 15 amino acids. This clone was detected a few times. What it binds is unknown. The PCR had 60 Vbeta and 13 Jbeta primers. Data came from immunoSEQ multiplex PCR; TCRdb stores just in-frame clones and leaves some out. This sample carries approximately 100,000 clones, roughly 79% of them seen once, and the ten largest clones take 5% to 6.5%. V is TRBV6-6 and J is TRBJ1-1; 7 bases agree with TRBD1. Sample: PBMCs. This TCR derives from a man aged 60 to 75 in good health and CMV-seropositive. DNA for the CDR3: TGTGCCAGCAGTTCCCCTTCAAGGGGGCAAACTGAAGCTTTCTTT. This translates into CASSSPSRGQTEAFF.